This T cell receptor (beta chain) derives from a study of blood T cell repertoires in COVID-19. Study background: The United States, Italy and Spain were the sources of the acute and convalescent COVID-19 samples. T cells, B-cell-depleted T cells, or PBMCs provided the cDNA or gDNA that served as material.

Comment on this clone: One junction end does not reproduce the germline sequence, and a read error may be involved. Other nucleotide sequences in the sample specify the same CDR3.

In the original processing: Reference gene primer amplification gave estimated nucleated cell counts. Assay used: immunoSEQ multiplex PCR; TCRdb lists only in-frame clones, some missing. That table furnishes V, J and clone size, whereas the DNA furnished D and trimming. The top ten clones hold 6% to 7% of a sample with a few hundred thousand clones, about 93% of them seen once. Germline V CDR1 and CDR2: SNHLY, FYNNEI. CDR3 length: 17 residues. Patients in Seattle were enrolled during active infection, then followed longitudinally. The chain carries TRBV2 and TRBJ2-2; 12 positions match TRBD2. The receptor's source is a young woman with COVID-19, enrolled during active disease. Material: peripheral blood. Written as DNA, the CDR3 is TGTGCCAGCAGTGACCCGGCACTAGCGGGAGGATCAGGGGAGTTGTTTTTT. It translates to CASSDPALAGGSGELFF.